Included here is one TCR beta chain sequence, with context. Its antigen is currently unknown. The entry originates in a study of blood T cells in healthy people across ages. Broader study findings: Percentage of naive T cells showed a strong correlation with TCR beta diversity. Getting older went along with TCR beta diversity per million T cells dropping roughly linearly.

For every donor, a draw yielded approximately 9.9 milliliters of peripheral blood. A second PCR, run for 7 to 11 cycles, used a sample-barcoded 5' primer plus a J-beta primer mix. TCRdb re-derived calls from the 5' RACE reads in MiXCR, one entry per CDR3 protein. The data contain some 1,800,000 distinct CDR3 sequences, around 40% of them singletons. There are 15 residues in the CDR3. The germline V gene encodes CDR1 SGHRS and CDR2 YFSETQ. This chain connects TRBV5-1 to TRBJ2-4; 9 nucleotides agree with TRBD1. The tail of the sequence fits TRBJ2-7 better, so the J call may be wrong. The TCR sequence derives from a human donor in good health. Material for sequencing was blood. The CDR3 bases are TGCGCCAGCAGCTTATTTCCCGGACAGGGGAACGAGCAGTACTTC. Translation: CASSLFPGQGNEQYF.